This T cell receptor beta chain was sequenced in a study of OX40 agonist ivuxolimab in advanced cancers. Libraries were prepared by immunoSEQ multiplex PCR; TCRdb keeps only in-frame clonotypes and omits some of them. The sample contains more than 20,000 clones, approximately 85% of which appear only once. Trimming removed 6 bases at V and 1 base at J, with 13 bases between. The CDR3 totals 15 residues. Germline loops: CDR1 SNHLY, CDR2 FYNNEI. Sequences were derived from CD4+ or CD8+ T cells sorted from blood, sampled in a trial of the OX40 agonist ivuxolimab. The TCR sequence derives from an adult with an advanced solid tumor such as melanoma, head and neck, liver or kidney cancer. This chain connects TRBV2 to TRBJ1-5, with D perhaps matching TRBD1 (6 bases). CDR3 residues: CASSGQSLSNQPQHF. The CDR3 DNA follows: TGTGCCAGCAGCGGACAGTCTTTGAGCAATCAGCCCCAGCATTTT.